This T cell receptor (beta chain) is from a study of shared clonotypes between healthy human individuals. As concerns this clone: What it binds is unknown.

Positively selected for CCR7, the CD45RO-negative cells used as naive CD8 cells excluded terminally differentiated effector memory CD45RA+ cells. Notes on the study in general: Shared across a few donors were around 5% of the naive CD4 clonotypes.

Sequencing was performed with immunoSEQ multiplex PCR; in TCRdb, only in-frame clones are kept and a portion is missing. Of about 820,000 clones listed, over 90% were seen once; the top ten hold around 24%. This CDR3 is built from 12 residues. The V gene's germline CDR1 is ENHRY and CDR2 SYGVKD. The V and J ends lost 4 bases and 10 bases respectively, with 13 bases between them. The clonotype comes from a man aged 25-45 years in good health. Specimen: naive CD8+ T cells sorted from blood. The chain carries TRBV10-3 and TRBJ1-1, with no clear D. CDR3 protein: CAISGAEVPAFF. The CDR3 bases are TGTGCCATCAGTGGGGCCGAAGTTCCAGCTTTCTTT.